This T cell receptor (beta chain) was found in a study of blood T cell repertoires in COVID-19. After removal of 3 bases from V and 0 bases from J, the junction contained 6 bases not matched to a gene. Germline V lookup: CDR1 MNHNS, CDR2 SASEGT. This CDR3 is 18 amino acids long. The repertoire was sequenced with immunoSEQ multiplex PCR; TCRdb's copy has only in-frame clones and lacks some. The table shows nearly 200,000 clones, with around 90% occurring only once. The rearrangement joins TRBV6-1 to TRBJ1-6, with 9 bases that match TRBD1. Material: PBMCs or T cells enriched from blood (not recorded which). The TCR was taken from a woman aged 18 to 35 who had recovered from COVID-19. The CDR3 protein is CASSEGQGPHSYNSPLHF. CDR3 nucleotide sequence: TGTGCCAGCAGTGAGGGACAGGGACCACACTCCTATAATTCACCCCTCCACTTT.